These 30 T cell receptor beta chains came from one sample sequenced in a study of beta chain features in type 1 diabetes. TCRB transcripts that were expressed got sequenced, as all of the isolated RNA had been reverse transcribed. Measured with immunoSEQ multiplex PCR; TCRdb has only the in-frame clones, and not every one. Here the sample spans 300,000 to 400,000 clones, approximately 8% being singletons. The specimen was central memory CD4+ T cells from blood. Receptor source: a woman younger than 30 in good health.

This clone was seen many times. The chain combines TRBV28 with TRBJ2-1; 8 bases fit TRBD1. The CDR3 totals 13 residues. Germline CDR1 reads MDHEN; CDR2 reads SYDVKM. V lost 6 bases, J lost 16 bases, and 14 bases stayed unmatched. The CDR3 sequence is CASSVPNDRGQFF. CDR3 sequence (DNA): TGTGCCAGCAGCGTACCAAACGACAGGGGACAATTCTTC.

The rearrangement joins TRBV29-1 to TRBJ2-6, with TRBD1 matching over 8 bases. CDR1 and CDR2 from the germline V gene are SQVTM and ANQGSEA. This CDR3 region has 16 residues. V was clipped by 3 bases and J by 2 bases; unmatched bases: 6. CDR3 sequence reads: CSVEAGGGTGANVLTF. CDR3 bases: TGCAGCGTTGAGGCAGGGGGCGGAACTGGGGCCAACGTCCTGACTTTC.

This clone has ten or more counts. This chain joins TRBV23-1 and TRBJ1-5, with a tentative D call TRBD1 (5 bases). TRBV23-1 counts as an open reading frame of uncertain function. The V and J ends lost 0 bases and 2 bases respectively, with 14 bases between them. The CDR3 consists of 17 residues. The DNA for the CDR3 is TGCGCCAGCAGTCAATCGCGGGACTTCCCTGGCAATCAGCCCCAGCATTTT. Its protein product is CASSQSRDFPGNQPQHF.

The V call is TRBV7-9, the J call TRBJ2-2, with 8 nucleotides matching TRBD1. V shed 5 bases, J shed 7 bases, and the junction held 12 bases outside the gene matches. Germline V gene lookup returns CDR1 SEHNR and CDR2 FQNEAQ (reference sequence). The CDR3 spans 16 residues. The CDR3 coding sequence is TGTGCCAGCAGCCACCGTCCGACAGGGGCAAACGGGGAGCTGTTTTTT. Protein sequence: CASSHRPTGANGELFF.

A few counts support this clone. The chain links TRBV7-9 to TRBJ2-6, with D possibly TRBD1 on 5 matching bases. The V end was cut by 5 bases, the J end by 1 base, with 9 bases between. The CDR3 contains 15 residues. The V gene's germline CDR1 is SEHNR and CDR2 FQNEAQ (reference sequence). CDR3 nucleotide sequence: TGTGCCAGCAGCCTCACAGGTTCTGGGGCCAACGTCCTGACTTTC. Translated: CASSLTGSGANVLTF.

This chain joins TRBV5-4 and TRBJ2-3; 8 bases line up with TRBD1. The V and J ends lost 4 bases and 2 bases, in that order; junction bases with no gene match: 9. Per germline, CDR1 SGHNT and CDR2 YYREEE (reference sequence). CDR3 length equals 16 residues. The chain's CDR3 is CASSPLKTGVTDTQYF. The CDR3 nucleotides are TGTGCCAGCAGCCCCCTTAAGACAGGGGTCACAGATACGCAGTATTTT.

This clone was counted only a few times. The CDR3, as DNA: TGTGCCAGCAGTTTCCCCCGGAGGGGGCGCGTAACAGATACGCAGTATTTT. As protein: CASSFPRRGRVTDTQYF. The gene calls are TRBV28 and TRBJ2-3; tentatively, D is TRBD1 (7 bases). V lost 3 bases and J 3 bases, leaving 19 bases between the germline ends. The CDR3 covers 17 residues. CDR1 and CDR2 (germline): MDHEN, SYDVKM.

The chain carries TRBV4-1 and TRBJ2-4; D may be TRBD1 or TRBD2 (5 bases each). CDR3 length: 13 residues. From germline, CDR1 is MGHRA and CDR2 YSYEKL. Trimming cost V 4 bases and J 8 bases, with 12 bases left between them. Here the CDR3 DNA reads TGCGCCAGCAGCCGGGACCGGGCGGACATTCAGTACTTC. This codes for CASSRDRADIQYF.

This clone was seen a handful of times. This rearrangement joins TRBV13 to TRBJ2-3, with TRBD2 matching over 8 bases. Germline CDR1 reads PRHDT; CDR2 reads FYEKMQ (reference sequence). The length of the CDR3 is 14 residues. V shed 1 base, J shed 8 bases, and the junction held 5 bases outside the gene matches. CDR3 sequence reads: CASSLASGSGTQYF. CDR3 in DNA: TGTGCCAGCAGCTTAGCCAGCGGGAGTGGTACGCAGTATTTT.

This chain joins TRBV6-1 and TRBJ2-7; D not resolved. Between the trimmed V and J ends, which lost 4 bases and 5 bases, there was a span of 9 bases. The CDR3 has 12 amino acids. Germline V gives CDR1 MNHNS, CDR2 SASEGT. The chain's CDR3 is CASSGSFHEQYF. CDR3 coding DNA: TGTGCCAGCAGTGGAAGTTTCCACGAGCAGTACTTC.

This clone was detected many times. The chain employs TRBV28 and TRBJ2-4; 10 bases align to TRBD1. Germline trimming cut 6 bases from V and 6 bases from J; bases unmatched to any gene: 11. CDR3 length equals 16 residues. Germline V CDR1 and CDR2: MDHEN, SYDVKM. DNA for the CDR3: TGTGCCAGCAGGAGACCCGGACAGGGGGTCGGAAACATTCAGTACTTC. Its translation is CASRRPGQGVGNIQYF.

This chain connects TRBV7-8 to TRBJ2-1, with a weak D call TRBD2 (5 bases). With 5 bases removed from V and 7 bases from J, the gap between germline ends came to 21 bases. The V gene's germline CDR1 is SGHVS and CDR2 FQNEAQ. The CDR3 has 16 amino acids. The CDR3 bases are TGTGCCAGCAGCGTAATGAGCAGCGGTGGGTGGAATGAGCAGTTCTTC. Its translation: CASSVMSSGGWNEQFF.

This chain joins TRBV18 and TRBJ2-1, with D perhaps TRBD1 (6 bases). V was clipped by 5 bases and J by 0 bases, with 17 bases between them. Germline V gives CDR1 KGHSH, CDR2 LQKENI. The length of the CDR3 is 17 residues. CDR3 sequence (DNA): TGTGCCAGCTCATCAAACACAGGGACCAACTCCTACAATGAGCAGTTCTTC. This translates into CASSSNTGTNSYNEQFF.

The chain carries TRBV21-1 and TRBJ2-2; the table's D call, TRBD1, has no DNA check behind it. TRBV21-1 is a known pseudogene. This CDR3 has 15 residues. The DNA for the CDR3 is TGTGCCAGCAGCAGCGAACAGGGGGACACCGGGGAGCTGTTTTTT. It codes for CASSSEQGDTGELFF.

The chain links TRBV28 to TRBJ2-4, with D perhaps TRBD2 (5 bases). In germline, CDR1 is MDHEN, CDR2 SYDVKM. The CDR3 spans 13 residues. Trimming shortened V by 6 bases and J by 10 bases, and 16 bases separated the two germline ends. The CDR3 loop reads CASSRGEARIQYF. CDR3 bases: TGTGCCAGCAGCCGGGGTGAGGCTCGGATTCAGTACTTC. Based on the CDR3 plus reference TRBV28 and TRBJ2-4, the full variable domain is DVKVTQSSRYLVKRTGEKVFLECVQDMDHENMFWYRQDPGLGLRLIYFSYDVKMKEKGDIPEGYSVSREKKERFSLILESASTNQTSMYLCASSRGEARIQYFGAGTRLSVL.

The rearrangement uses TRBV5-4 and TRBJ1-2, with 9 bases fitting TRBD1. The length of the CDR3 is 13 residues. Losses at the gene ends were 4 bases for V and 4 bases for J; bases not matched to a gene: 2. Germline V gene data show CDR1 as SGHNT and CDR2 as YYREEE (reference sequence). The CDR3 bases are TGTGCCAGCAGCGAGGGACAGGGCTATGGCTACACCTTC. Protein product: CASSEGQGYGYTF.

The V and J genes are TRBV6-5 and TRBJ2-1; D not certain. CDR3 length: 11 residues. Trimming pared 6 bases from V and 8 bases from J, leaving 8 bases between. Germline V lookup: CDR1 MNHEY, CDR2 SVGAGI. Written as DNA, the CDR3 is TGTGCCAGCAGGACGGCTTATGAGCAGTTCTTC. It is translated as CASRTAYEQFF.

This clone has a count of ten or more. The chain is built from TRBV2 and TRBJ2-2; 7 bases agree with TRBD2. The germline gives CDR1 SNHLY, CDR2 FYNNEI. There are 17 residues in the CDR3. Trimming took 5 bases from V and 8 from J; bases not matched to a gene: 17. This CDR3 is CASSSTAGLVAAGELFF. The CDR3 DNA reads TGTGCCAGCAGTTCTACAGCTGGACTAGTCGCTGCGGGGGAGCTGTTTTTT.

On this clone: Other nucleotide sequences from this sample produce the same CDR3. The J gene is TRBJ2-3, the V gene TRBV27; 9 bases fit TRBD2. CDR1 and CDR2 (germline): MNHEY, SMNVEV (reference sequence). The ends lost 2 bases at V and 5 bases at J; junction bases unmatched: 5. CDR3 length equals 15 residues. Written as DNA, the CDR3 is TGTGCCAGCAGTTTAGCGGGAGGGCCCAGAGATACGCAGTATTTT. Amino acid sequence: CASSLAGGPRDTQYF.

The rearrangement links TRBV14 to TRBJ2-5; D is possibly TRBD2 (6 bases). Germline lookup yields CDR1 SGHDN and CDR2 FVKESK. V gave up 4 bases and J gave up 2 bases, with 20 bases separating them. This CDR3 is 17 amino acids long. The CDR3 protein is CASSLTPEVAVQETQYF. CDR3 nucleotides: TGTGCCAGCAGCCTTACCCCGGAGGTAGCGGTACAAGAGACCCAGTACTTC.

At least ten counts were recorded for this clone. This rearrangement joins TRBV10-3 to TRBJ2-6; the match to TRBD1 covers 10 bases. Germline values: CDR1 ENHRY, CDR2 SYGVKD. V was pared by 6 bases and J by 1 base, with 0 bases of the junction left unmatched. The CDR3 has 15 amino acids. The CDR3: CAIRDRGSGANVLTF. CDR3 nucleotide sequence: TGTGCCATCAGGGACAGGGGGTCTGGGGCCAACGTCCTGACTTTC.

Only a few counts were recorded for this clone. The chain links TRBV4-3 to TRBJ2-3, with D unresolved. This CDR3 region has 13 residues. Trimming stripped 1 base from V and 13 bases from J, with 15 bases between. The germline V gene has CDR1 LGHNA and CDR2 YSLEER. The CDR3 here is CASSQAIGIGKYF. In nucleotides, the CDR3 is TGCGCCAGCAGCCAAGCAATAGGTATTGGGAAGTATTTT.

J is TRBJ2-7 and V is TRBV7-2; D is ambiguous. The germline gives CDR1 SGHTA, CDR2 FQGNSA. Trimming took 8 bases from V and 4 from J, leaving 18 bases between them. CDR3 length equals 14 residues. The CDR3 loop reads CASSVGPFGYEQYF. The DNA of the CDR3 is TGTGCCAGCTCGGTCGGACCCTTTGGGTACGAGCAGTACTTC. Drawing the rest from reference TRBV7-2 and TRBJ2-7, the complete variable domain is GAGVSQSPSNKVTEKGKDVELRCDPISGHTALYWYRQSLGQGLEFLIYFQGNSAPDKSGLPSDRFSAERTGGSVSTLTIQRTQQEDSAVYLCASSVGPFGYEQYFGPGTRLTVT.

V is TRBV29-1 and J is TRBJ2-3; TRBD2 agrees at 7 bases. Trimming removed 6 bases from V and 4 bases from J; junction bases left unmatched: 22. From germline, CDR1 is SQVTM and CDR2 ANQGSEA. CDR3 length: 18 amino acids. The CDR3 protein is CSVPPNLRWRERSDTQYF. CDR3 bases: TGCAGCGTCCCACCCAATCTACGTTGGCGGGAGAGGTCAGATACGCAGTATTTT.

At least ten counts were recorded for this clone. The chain has TRBV7-9 and TRBJ2-5; TRBD1 or TRBD2 may be the D gene (5 bases each). Germline CDR1 is SEHNR and CDR2 is FQNEAQ (reference sequence). The CDR3 totals 12 residues. Trimming removed 5 bases from V and 6 bases from J, with 10 bases in between. The CDR3 nucleotides read TGTGCCAGCAGCCGGGACCCGCAGACCCAGTACTTC. Amino acids: CASSRDPQTQYF. Supplemented by reference TRBV7-9 and TRBJ2-5, the full variable domain reads DTGVSQNPRHKITKRGQNVTFRCDPISEHNRLYWYRQTLGQGPEFLTYFQNEAQLEKSRLLSDRFSAERPKGSFSTLEIQRTEQGDSAMYLCASSRDPQTQYFGPGTRLLVL.

This clone was found many times. The chain carries TRBV7-9 and TRBJ2-6; TRBD1 matches 11 bases. This CDR3 is built from 16 residues. Losses at the gene ends were 6 bases for V and 4 bases for J; bases not matched to a gene: 5. Germline assignment: CDR1 SEHNR and CDR2 FQNEAQ (reference sequence). The CDR3 DNA reads TGTGCCAGCAGTAAGGACAGGGGGCCAGGGGCCAACGTCCTGACTTTC. Amino acid sequence: CASSKDRGPGANVLTF.

A few counts support this clone. The chain carries TRBV5-1 and TRBJ2-5; 8 nucleotides match TRBD2. Germline CDR1 reads SGHRS; CDR2 reads YFSETQ. J was trimmed by 4 bases and V by 4 bases; bases with no gene match: 6. This CDR3 has 14 amino acids. The CDR3 loop reads CASSVQTSAETQYF. As DNA, the CDR3 is TGCGCCAGCAGCGTACAGACTAGCGCAGAGACCCAGTACTTC.

The rearrangement joins TRBV28 to TRBJ2-3; D may match TRBD1 or TRBD2 (5 bases each). Trimming stripped 5 bases from V and 1 base from J, with 13 bases between. CDR3 size: 15 residues. Germline V gene sequence: CDR1 MDHEN, CDR2 SYDVKM. The CDR3, as DNA: TGTGCCAGCAGTGTAGAGGGACGGGGCACAGATACGCAGTATTTT. This sequence encodes CASSVEGRGTDTQYF.

In its sample, this clone was seen a few times. This chain joins TRBV4-2 and TRBJ2-1, with 7 bases lining up with TRBD1. The V gene's germline CDR1 is LGHNA and CDR2 YNFKEQ. With V trimmed by 0 bases and J by 3 bases, 2 bases remained unmatched. The CDR3 runs 15 residues. The CDR3 sequence: CASSQDRQGYNEQFF. DNA for the CDR3: TGTGCCAGCAGCCAAGATCGACAGGGCTACAATGAGCAGTTCTTC.

This clone was recorded at least ten times. The chain uses TRBV14 and TRBJ1-1, with D possibly matching TRBD1 (6 bases). Per germline, CDR1 SGHDN and CDR2 FVKESK. Trimming removed 4 bases at V and 5 bases at J, with 14 bases between. CDR3 length equals 14 residues. The CDR3 region is CASSLMQGRTEAFF. CDR3 nucleotide sequence: TGTGCCAGCAGCCTTATGCAGGGGAGGACTGAAGCTTTCTTT.